The present entry profiles one T cell receptor beta chain with its context. Its antigen is still unknown. The data belong to a study of cytomegalovirus exposure and HLA in healthy donors. The PCR ran on 60 Vbeta and 13 Jbeta primers. The protocol was immunoSEQ multiplex PCR, while the TCRdb copy is restricted to in-frame clones and leaves out a portion. The table shows about 170,000 clones, with 85% occurring only once. Trimming took 4 bases from V and 0 from J; bases not matched to a gene: 11. The CDR3 covers 17 residues. Germline V CDR1 and CDR2: SGHRS, YFSETQ. Whole-study findings and limits: Sequencing probably produced one cluster of sequence variants that were highly shared. Analysis was carried out at a later point, and it linked a missense DCLRE1C variant to TCR beta V- and J-gene trimming. Immune exposure data for these donors was limited to CMV serostatus.

The chain is built from TRBV5-1 and TRBJ2-3, with 7 bases identical to TRBD2. This sequence was found in a boy aged 2-9 years in good health and CMV-seronegative. Sample: PBMCs. The CDR3 DNA sequence: TGCGCCAGCAGCCTAGCGGCTATGCCCTGGAGCACAGATACGCAGTATTTT. This encodes CASSLAAMPWSTDTQYF.